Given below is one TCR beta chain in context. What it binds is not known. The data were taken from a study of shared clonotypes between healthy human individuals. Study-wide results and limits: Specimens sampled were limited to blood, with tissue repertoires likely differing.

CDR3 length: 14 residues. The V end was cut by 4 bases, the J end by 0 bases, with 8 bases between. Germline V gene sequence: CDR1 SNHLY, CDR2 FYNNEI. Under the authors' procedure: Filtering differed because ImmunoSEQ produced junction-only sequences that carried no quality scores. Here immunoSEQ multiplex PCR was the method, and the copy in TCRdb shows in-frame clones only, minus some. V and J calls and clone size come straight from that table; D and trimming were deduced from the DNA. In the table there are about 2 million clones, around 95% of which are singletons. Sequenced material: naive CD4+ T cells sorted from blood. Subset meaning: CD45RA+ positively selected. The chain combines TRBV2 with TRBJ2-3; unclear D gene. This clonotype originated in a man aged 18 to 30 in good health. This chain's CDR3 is CASSVARSTDTQYF. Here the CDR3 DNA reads TGTGCCAGCAGTGTTGCGAGGAGCACAGATACGCAGTATTTT.